This entry describes one TCR beta chain. The target antigen is unknown. The data stem from a study of T cells after yellow fever vaccination. Study-level results: Sorted repertoires could include abundant contaminating clonotypes from bulk cells. At under 98% for CD4 and roughly 87% for CD8, most primary-vaccination clones showed up again after the booster.

With 0 bases removed from V and 8 bases from J, the gap between germline ends came to 16 bases. CDR1 is DFQATT, CDR2 SNEGSKA, per germline (reference sequence). This CDR3 has 15 residues. Making TCR cDNA involved 5'RACE template switching, which added UMIs and a universal primer site. TCRdb re-analysed the 5' RACE reads in MiXCR, keeping a single row per CDR3 protein. In the table there are 300,000 to 450,000 distinct CDR3 sequences, roughly 8.3% of which are singletons. The sequencing here drew on PBMCs, taken approximately 47 days after the first yellow fever vaccination. The receptor comes from a man younger than 35 who received the YFV17D yellow fever vaccine. The chain is built from TRBV20-1 and TRBJ1-4, with D maybe TRBD1 (5 bases). The CDR3 region has the DNA TGCAGTGCTAGAGAGGAAGCAAGGGGTGGCGAAAAACTGTTTTTT. The encoded protein is CSAREEARGGEKLFF.